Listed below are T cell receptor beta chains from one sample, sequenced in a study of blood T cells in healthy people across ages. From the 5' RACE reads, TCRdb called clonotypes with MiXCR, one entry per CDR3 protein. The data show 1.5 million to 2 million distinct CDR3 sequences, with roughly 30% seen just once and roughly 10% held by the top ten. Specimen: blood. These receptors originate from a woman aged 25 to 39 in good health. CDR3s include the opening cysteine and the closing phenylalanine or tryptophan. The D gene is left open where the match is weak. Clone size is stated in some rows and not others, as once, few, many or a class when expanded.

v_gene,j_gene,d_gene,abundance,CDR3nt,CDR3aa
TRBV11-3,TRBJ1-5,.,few,TGTGCCAGCAGCTTAGAAGTATGCGGACCACAAATTAGCAATCAGCCCCAGCATTTT,CASSLEVCGPQISNQPQHF
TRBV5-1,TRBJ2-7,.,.,TGCGCCAGCAGCCCAGGTGGGGCAGGGCCTGGCCACGAGCAGTACTTC,CASSPGGAGPGHEQYF
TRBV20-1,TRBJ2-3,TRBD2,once,TGCAGTGCCCAGGCGCTAGCGGGGAATACAGATACGCAGTATTTT,CSAQALAGNTDTQYF
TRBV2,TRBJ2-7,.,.,TGTGCCGGCAGTGAATGGGGCAGAACCTACGAGCAGTACTTC,CAGSEWGRTYEQYF
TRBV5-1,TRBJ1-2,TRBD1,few,TGCGCCAGCAGCTTGGGCCAGGGGGCGCAGGATGGCTACACCTTC,CASSLGQGAQDGYTF
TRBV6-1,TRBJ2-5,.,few,TGTGCCAGCAGTGGTGCCCTTAGGACCCAGTACTTC,CASSGALRTQYF
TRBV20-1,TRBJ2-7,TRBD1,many,TGCAGTGCTAGGGACCGGGACAGGTACTACGAGCAGTACTTC,CSARDRDRYYEQYF
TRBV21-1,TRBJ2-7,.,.,TGTGCCAGCAGCAAAGCGGGACGGAAACGGGGACGATCCTACAATGAGCAGTACTTC,CASSKAGRKRGRSYNEQYF
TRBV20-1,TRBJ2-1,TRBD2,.,TGCAGTGCTAGAGACCCGTTTTCGCGGGAGGCTGAGCAGTTCTTC,CSARDPFSREAEQFF
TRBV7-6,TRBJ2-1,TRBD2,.,TGTGCCAGCAGCGATATACGGCGGGGGAGAGGTTACAATGAGCAGTTCTTC,CASSDIRRGRGYNEQFF
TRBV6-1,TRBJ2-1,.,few,TGTGCCAGCAGGGAGAGCGCGACGAGCAATGAGCAGTTCTTC,CASRESATSNEQFF
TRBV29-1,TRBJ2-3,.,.,TGCAGCGTTGATGGCGGGGGCACAGATACGCAGTATTTT,CSVDGGGTDTQYF
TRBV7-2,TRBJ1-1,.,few,TGTGCCAGCAGCTTGGCATTCGGGTTACAAGCTTTCTTT,CASSLAFGLQAFF
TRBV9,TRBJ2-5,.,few,TGTGCCAGCAGCGTGGGGGACGGGGGACAAGAGACCCAGTACTTC,CASSVGDGGQETQYF
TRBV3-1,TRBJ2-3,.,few,TGTGCCAGCAGCCACTCTCAGGGGAATACGCAGTATTTT,CASSHSQGNTQYF
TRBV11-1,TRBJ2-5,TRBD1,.,TGTGCCAGCAGTTCCGGACAGGGCATATTGCAAGAGACCCAGTACTTC,CASSSGQGILQETQYF
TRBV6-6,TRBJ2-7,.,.,TGTGCCAGCAGTTCCGGGCCGCTTGTAACAGACTACGAGCAGTACTTC,CASSSGPLVTDYEQYF
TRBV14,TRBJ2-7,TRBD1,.,TGTGCCAGCAGCCAAGATCACGACAGGGGAGCCTACGAGCAGTACTTC,CASSQDHDRGAYEQYF
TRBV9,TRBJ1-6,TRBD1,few,TGTGCCAGCAGCGAGCGCCGGGACAGGGAAGGATCACCCCTCCACTTT,CASSERRDREGSPLHF
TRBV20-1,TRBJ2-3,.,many,TGCAGTGCTCCGGCGCTCCCCCCCACAGATACGCAGTATTTT,CSAPALPPTDTQYF
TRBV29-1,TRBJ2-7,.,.,TGCAGCGTTGAAAGGGAGAATAGGAACAATGAGCAGTACTTC,CSVERENRNNEQYF
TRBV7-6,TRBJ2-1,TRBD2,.,TGTGCCAGCAGCTTGGGTAGCGGGGGGATGCTCTACAATGAGCAGTTCTTC,CASSLGSGGMLYNEQFF
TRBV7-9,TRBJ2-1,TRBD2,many,TGTGCCAGCAGCCTAGTAGCGGGGGGTCACAATGAGCAGTTCTTC,CASSLVAGGHNEQFF
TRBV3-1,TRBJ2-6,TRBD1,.,TGTGCCAGCACCAAGGACAGGACTGACTCTGGGGCCAACGTCCTGACTTTC,CASTKDRTDSGANVLTF
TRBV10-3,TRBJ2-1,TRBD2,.,TGTGCCATCAGTGAGCCGGGGGGGGTCTCACGGGTGCGTTACAATGAGCAGTTCTTC,CAISEPGGVSRVRYNEQFF
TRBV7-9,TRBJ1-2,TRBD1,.,TGTGCCAGCAGCCTACTTGGACAGGGAATTCATGGCTACACCTTC,CASSLLGQGIHGYTF
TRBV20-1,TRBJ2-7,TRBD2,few,TGCAGTGCTAGAGGTAGCGGGAACTCCTACGAGCAGTACTTC,CSARGSGNSYEQYF
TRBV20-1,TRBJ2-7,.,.,TGCAGTGCTAGACGCCGGGAGCTCTACGAGCAGTACTTC,CSARRRELYEQYF
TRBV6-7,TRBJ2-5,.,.,TGTGCCAGCAGGAAACAGGCTTGGGAGACCCAGTACTTC,CASRKQAWETQYF
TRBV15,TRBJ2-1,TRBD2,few,TGTGCCACCAGCAGTGACCCCGGGACTAGCGGGGGGGCTCCGGATGAGCAGTTCTTC,CATSSDPGTSGGAPDEQFF
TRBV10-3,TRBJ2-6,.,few,TGTGCCATCAGTGATCGGGCTTTGCGGACGGCTGGGGCCAACGTCCTGACTTTC,CAISDRALRTAGANVLTF
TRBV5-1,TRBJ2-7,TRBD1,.,TGCGCCAGCAGCTTTGGACTTGTAGGGGGCAGAACCTACGAGCAGTACTTC,CASSFGLVGGRTYEQYF
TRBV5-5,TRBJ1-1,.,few,TGTGCCAGCAGCTTCGGGGGCGTGGAAGCTTTCTTT,CASSFGGVEAFF
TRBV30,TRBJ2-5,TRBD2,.,TGTGCCTGGAGTGCGGGACTACACCAAGAGACCCAGTACTTC,CAWSAGLHQETQYF
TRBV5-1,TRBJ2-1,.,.,TGCGCCAGCAGCCTCAGGGTGCGGTACAATGAGCAGTTCTTC,CASSLRVRYNEQFF
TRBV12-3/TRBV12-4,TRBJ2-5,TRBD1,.,TGTACCAGCAGTCCCCGACAGGGGACTCAAGAGACCCAGTACTTC,CTSSPRQGTQETQYF
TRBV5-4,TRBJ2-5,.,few,TGTGCCAGCAGCTTGGCCCGGGACAACCAAGAGACCCAGTACTTC,CASSLARDNQETQYF
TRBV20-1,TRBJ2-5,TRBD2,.,TGCAGTGTCAGCGGGAGGAGCCAAGAGACCCAGTACTTC,CSVSGRSQETQYF
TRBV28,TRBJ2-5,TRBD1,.,TGTGCCAGCAGTTTCCCCGGGACAGGCGAGGGGAACCAGTACTTC,CASSFPGTGEGNQYF
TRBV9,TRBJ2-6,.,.,TGTGCCAGCAGCGACAGCCGTGGGGCCAACGTCCTGACTTTC,CASSDSRGANVLTF
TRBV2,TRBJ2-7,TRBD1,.,TGTGCCGGATTAAGGACAGGTTCTACCTACGAGCAGTACTTC,CAGLRTGSTYEQYF
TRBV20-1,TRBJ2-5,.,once,TGCAGTGCTAGATGGGGTGGGGGGACCGAGACCCAGTACTTC,CSARWGGGTETQYF
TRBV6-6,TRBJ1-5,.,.,TGTGCCAGCAGGAGGGGGACACCAAATTATAGCAATCAGCCCCAGCATTTT,CASRRGTPNYSNQPQHF
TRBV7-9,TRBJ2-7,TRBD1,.,TGTGCCAGCGGCTTTGGACAGGGAAACTACGAGCAGTACTTC,CASGFGQGNYEQYF
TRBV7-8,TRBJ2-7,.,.,TGTGCCAGCAGCTCACTTAAGGTCCCTGAGGGCGAGTACTTC,CASSSLKVPEGEYF
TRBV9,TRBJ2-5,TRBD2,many,TGTGCCAGCAGCCCTAGACTAGCGGAAGAGACCCAGTACTTC,CASSPRLAEETQYF
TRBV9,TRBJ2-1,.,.,TGTGTCAGCAGCGGCTGGCCGACCCCCTACAATGAGCAGTTCTTC,CVSSGWPTPYNEQFF
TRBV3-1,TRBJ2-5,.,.,TGTGCCAGCAGCCATGGGACCTACCAAGAGACCCAGTACTTC,CASSHGTYQETQYF
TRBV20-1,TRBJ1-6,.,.,TGCAGTGCTAGAGATGGCAGGGGCGTTGGTTCACCCCTCCACTTT,CSARDGRGVGSPLHF
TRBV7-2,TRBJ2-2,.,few,TGTGCCAGCAGCCGGGGGCGGGTCACCGGGGAGCTGTTTTTT,CASSRGRVTGELFF
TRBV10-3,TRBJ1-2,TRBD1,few,TGTGCCATCAGTGACTCTCGAGAGGGGACAGGGGTTGGCTACACCTTC,CAISDSREGTGVGYTF
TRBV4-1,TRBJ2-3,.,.,TGCGCCAGCAGCCAATGGTGGGGGGCCATCACAGATACGCAGTATTTT,CASSQWWGAITDTQYF
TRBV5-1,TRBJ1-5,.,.,TGCGCCAGCAGCTTCCGGCGGTTTAGCAATCAGCCCCAGCATTTT,CASSFRRFSNQPQHF
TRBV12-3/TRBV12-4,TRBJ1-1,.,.,TGTGCCAGCAGTTTAGAGGTCCCTATCGACACTGAAGCTTTCTTT,CASSLEVPIDTEAFF
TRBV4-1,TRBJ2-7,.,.,TGCGCCAGCAGCCCCCTCTATTCGCCGGGCAACGAGCAGTACTTC,CASSPLYSPGNEQYF
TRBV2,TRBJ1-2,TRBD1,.,TGTGCCAGCAGTGAAGCGCAGGGGGGGCGAGGAGGCTACACCTTC,CASSEAQGGRGGYTF
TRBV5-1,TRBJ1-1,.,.,TGCGCCAGCAGCCCCCTGGACGCGGGGACTGAAGCTTTCTTT,CASSPLDAGTEAFF
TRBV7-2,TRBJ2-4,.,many,TGTGCCAGCAGCTTAGGTTCGGCTAGCCCCAAAAACATTCAGTACTTC,CASSLGSASPKNIQYF
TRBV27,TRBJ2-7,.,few,TGTGCCAGCAGCCGCTTACAGGGCCCCTACGAGCAGTACTTC,CASSRLQGPYEQYF